Sequencing of this T cell receptor beta chain was carried out in a study of post-analysis software for immune sequencing data. Across the study: Secondary progressive, relapsing-remitting and progressive-relapsing multiple sclerosis were among the included disease courses. Whole-study results and caveats: Significantly lower normalized Chao1 diversity was found in patients with multiple sclerosis relative to controls.

This clonotype was seen just once. Antigen: not known. cDNA libraries of TCR beta carried unique molecular identifiers. TCRdb reprocessed the PCR reads with MiXCR, giving one entry per CDR3 protein. The repertoire has 350,000 to 500,000 distinct CDR3 sequences, roughly 40% of them found once; the top ten carry about 7.6%. The sample taken for sequencing was blood. The TCR was taken from a girl aged 2-10 years with multiple sclerosis.

CDR3 sequence reads: CASSLDPYSGRAYNEQFF. The CDR3 DNA is TGTGCCAGCAGCTTAGATCCTTATAGCGGGAGGGCCTACAATGAGCAGTTCTTC. This chain connects TRBV11-2 to TRBJ2-1, with 11 positions matching TRBD2. Germline CDR1 SGHAT, CDR2 FQNNGV. This CDR3 contains 18 residues. Trimming took 0 bases from V and 2 from J; bases not matched to a gene: 6.